A single sample gave rise to the 11 T cell receptor beta chains below, sequenced in a study of T-cell reconstitution after alpha-beta-depleted transplantation in children. The TCRbeta library was prepared with unique molecular identifiers. MiXCR, applied by TCRdb to the PCR reads, yields one record per CDR3 protein. The repertoire holds more than 550,000 distinct CDR3 sequences, with 10% as singletons. Source: PBMCs from the stem cell graft donor, taken from the stem cell graft. Receptor source: a human donor who donated a stem cell graft to a child with acute myeloid leukemia.

This clonotype has a count of ten or more. The chain employs TRBV28 and TRBJ1-2; D unclear. From germline, CDR1 is MDHEN and CDR2 SYDVKM. Trimming took off 3 bases at V and 7 bases at J, with 18 bases between the two ends. The CDR3 is 15 residues long. CDR3 sequence (DNA): TGTGCCAGCAGTTTGTCCAGATCCCTATACCCTGGCTACACCTTC. Protein sequence: CASSLSRSLYPGYTF.

The rearrangement uses TRBV2 and TRBJ2-2, with a tentative D call TRBD1 (5 bases). Per germline, CDR1 SNHLY and CDR2 FYNNEI. CDR3 size: 15 residues. V was cut by 7 bases and J by 3 bases, with 15 bases left in between. This CDR3 reads CASNERRADTGELFF. The CDR3 region has the DNA TGTGCCAGCAATGAGCGCAGGGCCGACACCGGGGAGCTGTTTTTT.

This clonotype was detected many times. This sequence joins TRBV20-1 and TRBJ2-3; D is ambiguous. Trimming stripped 6 bases from V and 5 bases from J, with 15 bases between. Germline lookup yields CDR1 DFQATT and CDR2 SNEGSKA (reference sequence). This CDR3 region has 13 residues. CDR3 in amino acids: CSAADGPRDTQYF. In DNA form, the CDR3 reads TGCAGTGCCGCCGATGGGCCGCGAGATACGCAGTATTTT.

There are many counts of this clonotype. The chain joins TRBV5-8 to TRBJ2-3; D unresolved. The CDR3 has 13 residues. Trimming shortened V by 4 bases and J by 8 bases, and 14 bases separated the two germline ends. Germline V gives CDR1 SGHTS, CDR2 YDEGEE. As DNA, the CDR3 is TGTGCCAGCAGCCCCACCGGGTCCCGTACGCAGTATTTT. It translates to CASSPTGSRTQYF.

This clonotype was counted ten times or more. J is TRBJ1-2 and V is TRBV9; 10 bases fit TRBD1. Per the germline V gene, CDR1 is SGDLS and CDR2 is YYNGEE. V trimming: 0 bases; J trimming: 8 bases; junction bases outside the gene matches: 4. The CDR3 covers 14 residues. CDR3 sequence: CASSVGGTGVGYTF. The CDR3 DNA reads as TGTGCCAGCAGCGTAGGAGGGACAGGGGTAGGCTACACCTTC. The full variable domain, rest sourced from reference TRBV9 and TRBJ1-2, is DSGVTQTPKHLITATGQRVTLRCSPRSGDLSVYWYQQSLDQGLQFLIQYYNGEERAKGNILERFSAQQFPDLHSELNLSSLELGDSALYFCASSVGGTGVGYTFGSGTRLTVV.

CDR3 in DNA: TGCGCCAGCAGCTGGGCCGATTATGAGCAGTTCTTC. Protein sequence: CASSWADYEQFF. The rearrangement links TRBV5-1 to TRBJ2-1; no clear D. Trimming cost V 3 bases and J 8 bases, with 9 bases left between them. Germline V gives CDR1 SGHRS, CDR2 YFSETQ. The CDR3 is made up of 12 amino acids.

The chain links TRBV12-3 or TRBV12-4 to TRBJ1-6; D uncertain. Trimming pared 1 base from V and 8 bases from J, leaving 6 bases between. The CDR3 loop spans 13 amino acids. The CDR3 DNA follows: TGTGCCAGCAGTTTAGATTTTGATTCACCCCTCCACTTT. Its protein product is CASSLDFDSPLHF.

The sample holds a few counts of this clonotype. This chain links TRBV6-1 with TRBJ2-1; possibly TRBD1 for D (6 bases). Germline CDR1 reads MNHNS; CDR2 reads SASEGT. Trimming removed 6 bases from V and 10 bases from J, with 13 bases in between. This CDR3 has 12 residues. As DNA, the CDR3 is TGTGCCAGCAGGGACAGCGTTTTGGAGCAGTTCTTC. Translation gives CASRDSVLEQFF.

This clonotype was counted at least ten times. V is TRBV20-1 and J is TRBJ1-6; D call uncertain. This CDR3 is 15 amino acids long. The germline gives CDR1 DFQATT, CDR2 SNEGSKA (reference sequence). V dropped 3 bases and J dropped 9 bases, with 18 bases sitting between them. Here the CDR3 reads CSASELRLEISPLHF. CDR3 DNA sequence: TGCAGTGCTAGTGAATTGAGGCTGGAAATTTCACCCCTCCACTTT.

The chain joins TRBV29-1 to TRBJ1-2; D perhaps matches TRBD1 (5 bases). CDR1 and CDR2 from the germline V gene are SQVTM and ANQGSEA. The CDR3 is made up of 11 amino acids. V lost 5 bases to trimming and J lost 6 bases, with 10 bases between them. CDR3 residues: CSVSLTDGYTF. CDR3 nucleotides: TGCAGCGTTTCCTTGACAGATGGCTACACCTTC.

This clonotype was seen repeatedly, ten times or more. The chain uses TRBV12-3 or TRBV12-4 and TRBJ2-6; no reliable D call. Trimming left V 4 bases short and J 0 bases short, with 7 bases between. The CDR3 sequence is 15 residues long. CDR3 nucleotides: TGTGCCAGCAGTTCCTATAGCTCTGGGGCCAACGTCCTGACTTTC. Its translation: CASSSYSSGANVLTF.